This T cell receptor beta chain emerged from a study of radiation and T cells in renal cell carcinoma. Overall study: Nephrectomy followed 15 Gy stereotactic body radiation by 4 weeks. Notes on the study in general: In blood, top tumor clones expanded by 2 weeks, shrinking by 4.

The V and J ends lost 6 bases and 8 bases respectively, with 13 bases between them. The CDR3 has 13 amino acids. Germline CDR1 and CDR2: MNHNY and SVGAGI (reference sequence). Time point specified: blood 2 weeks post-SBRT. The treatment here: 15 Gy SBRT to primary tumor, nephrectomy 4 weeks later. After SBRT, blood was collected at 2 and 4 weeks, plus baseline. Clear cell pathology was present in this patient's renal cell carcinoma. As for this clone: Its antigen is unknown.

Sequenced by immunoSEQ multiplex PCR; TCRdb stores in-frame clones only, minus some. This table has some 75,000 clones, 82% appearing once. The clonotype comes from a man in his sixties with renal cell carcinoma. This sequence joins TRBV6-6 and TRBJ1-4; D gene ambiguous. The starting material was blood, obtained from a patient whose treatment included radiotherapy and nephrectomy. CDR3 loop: CASRRLGGEKLFF. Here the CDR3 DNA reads TGTGCCAGCAGGCGACTAGGAGGAGAAAAACTGTTTTTT.